This T cell receptor beta chain appears in the sequencing data of a study of CXCR3-negative and CXCR3-positive naive CD8 T cells. Study at large: The total count of TRB reads reached 110 million to 150 million, and each library contributed about 1.5 +/- 0.3 million. General study points: With respect to TRBV-TRBJ usage, naive CXCR3-negative and CXCR3-positive cells were similar; memory differed. A higher hydrophobicity marked the TRB CDR3s of CXCR3-positive naive cells versus CXCR3-negative naive cells. With surface CD5 comparable between naive subsets, TCR strength was estimated using properties derived from the TRB CDR3.

The CD45RO-CCR7+CD27+CD95- phenotype denoted naive CD8+ T cells. cDNA libraries for TRB were generated by 5' RACE incorporating UMI labels. TCRdb reprocessed the 5' RACE reads, keeping one entry per CDR3 protein, no DNA. The ten most abundant clones cover roughly 0.28% of a sample with 130,000 to 150,000 distinct CDR3 sequences. Worth noting for this clonotype: Its antigen is currently unknown.

Sequencing was carried out using naive CXCR3+ CD8+ T cells from blood. Noted subset: CD45RO-CCR7+CD27+CD95- naive CD8+ T cells expressing CXCR3 (TNR3+). This TCR came from a human donor in good health. Some clones in this sample may be carry-over from other donors' samples.

CDR3 protein: CASSISGRGDEQYF. The rearrangement joins TRBV12-3 or TRBV12-4 to TRBJ2-7. CDR3 length: 14 amino acids.